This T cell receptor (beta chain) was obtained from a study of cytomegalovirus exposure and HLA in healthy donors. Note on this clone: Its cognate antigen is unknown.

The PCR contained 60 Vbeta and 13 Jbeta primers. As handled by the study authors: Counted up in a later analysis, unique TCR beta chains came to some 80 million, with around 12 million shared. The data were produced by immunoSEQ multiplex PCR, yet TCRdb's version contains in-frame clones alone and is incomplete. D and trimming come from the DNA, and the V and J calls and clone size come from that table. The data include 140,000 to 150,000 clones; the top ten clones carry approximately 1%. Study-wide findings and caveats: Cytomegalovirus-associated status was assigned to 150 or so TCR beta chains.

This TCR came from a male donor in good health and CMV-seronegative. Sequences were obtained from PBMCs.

In nucleotides, the CDR3 is TGTGCCTGGAGTGTACCCGGGACAGCTTCCTACGAGCAGTACTTC. Its protein product is CAWSVPGTASYEQYF. The rearrangement joins TRBV30 to TRBJ2-7; 7 bases are shared with TRBD1. Germline V gene sequence: CDR1 GTSNPN, CDR2 SVGIG (reference sequence). The CDR3 is made up of 15 amino acids. Trimming at V came to 0 bases and at J to 1 base, leaving 6 bases not matched to a gene. The full variable domain, in which reference TRBV30 and TRBJ2-7 provide the parts outside the CDR3, is SQTIHQWPATLVQPVGSPLSLECTVEGTSNPNLYWYRQAAGRGLQLLFYSVGIGQISSEVPQNLSASRPQDRQFILSSKKLLLSDSGFYLCAWSVPGTASYEQYFGPGTRLTVT.